This T cell receptor (beta chain) derives from a study of shared clonotypes between healthy human individuals. Positively selected for CCR7, the CD45RO-negative cells used as naive CD8 cells excluded terminally differentiated effector memory CD45RA+ cells. Every donor was a Caucasian adult from Nashville, Tennessee. Germline V gives CDR1 SGHTA, CDR2 FQGNSA. The CDR3 is 14 residues long. The trim removed 3 bases at V and 2 bases at J, leaving 2 bases unmatched. TCRdb keeps only in-frame clones here, not all; method: immunoSEQ multiplex PCR. Among around 580,000 clones listed, 98% were seen once. Sequences were obtained from naive CD8+ T cells sorted from blood. The sequence was obtained from a man aged 25 to 45 in good health. The rearrangement uses TRBV7-2 and TRBJ2-7; 9 bases line up with TRBD1. The CDR3 loop reads CASSFGQGPYEQYF. DNA of the CDR3: TGTGCCAGCAGCTTTGGACAGGGGCCCTACGAGCAGTACTTC.